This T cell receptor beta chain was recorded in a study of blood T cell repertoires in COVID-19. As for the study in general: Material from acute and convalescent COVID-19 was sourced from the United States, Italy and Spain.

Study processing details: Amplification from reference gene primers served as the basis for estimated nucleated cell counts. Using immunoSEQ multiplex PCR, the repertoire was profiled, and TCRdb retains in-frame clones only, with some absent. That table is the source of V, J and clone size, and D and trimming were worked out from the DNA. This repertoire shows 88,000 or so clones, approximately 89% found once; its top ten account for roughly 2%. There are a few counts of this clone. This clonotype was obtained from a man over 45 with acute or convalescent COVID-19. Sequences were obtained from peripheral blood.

The CDR3 nucleotides are TGTGCCAGCAGCTTGGAGGGGACTAGAGACACCGGGGAGCTGTTTTTT. This codes for CASSLEGTRDTGELFF. The chain has TRBV7-9 and TRBJ2-2, with 8 bases identical to TRBD2. The V gene's germline CDR1 is SEHNR and CDR2 FQNEAQ (reference sequence). The V gene end was trimmed by 3 bases and the J gene end by 3 bases; junction bases not matched to a gene: 6. The CDR3 totals 16 residues.